The 7 T cell receptor beta chains below come from one sample, sequenced in a study of CXCR3-negative and CXCR3-positive naive CD8 T cells. Libraries of TRB cDNA were made by 5' RACE and carried UMIs. TCRdb re-called the 5' RACE reads and shows each CDR3 protein once, DNA omitted. Its table lists over 100,000 distinct CDR3 sequences. Sequencing was carried out using naive CXCR3- CD8+ T cells from blood. The subset denotes: CD45RO-CCR7+CD27+CD95- naive CD8+ T cells lacking CXCR3 (TNR3-). These receptors were obtained from a human donor in good health. Some clones in this sample may be carry-over from other donors' samples.

This chain connects TRBV4-1 to TRBJ2-1; as DNA is missing, the TRBD2 call by TCRdb cannot be tested. CDR3 size: 16 residues. From germline, CDR1 is MGHRA and CDR2 YSYEKL. The CDR3: CASSHAGASAGNEQFF.

This chain uses TRBV7-8 with TRBJ2-1. Germline CDR1 is SGHVS and CDR2 is FQNEAQ. CDR3 length: 14 amino acids. The CDR3 reads CASSLTSPYNGQFF.

The chain couples TRBV2 to TRBJ1-2; absent DNA, TCRdb's TRBD1 call cannot be checked. CDR1 is SNHLY and CDR2 is FYNNEI in the germline V gene. This CDR3 is 14 amino acids long. The CDR3 sequence is CASSTTTGHYGYTF.

The rearrangement joins TRBV2 to TRBJ2-7; without DNA, the TCRdb call of TRBD1 cannot be checked. The CDR3 is 15 residues long. Germline CDR1 reads SNHLY; CDR2 reads FYNNEI. This CDR3 reads CASTLRTGVTYEQYF.

The rearrangement links TRBV6-1 to TRBJ1-4. The CDR3 runs to 15 residues. Germline V gives CDR1 MNHNS, CDR2 SASEGT. Here the CDR3 reads CASSDAGWAVEELFF.

The rearrangement joins TRBV6-5 to TRBJ1-2; lacking DNA, the TRBD1 call made by TCRdb goes unchecked. Germline CDR1 is MNHEY and CDR2 is SVGAGI. The CDR3 is made up of 14 amino acids. The CDR3 sequence: CASESSYGAGSYTF.

The chain recombines TRBV12-3 or TRBV12-4 with TRBJ1-4; TCRdb names TRBD1, which stays unverified in the absence of DNA. The CDR3 is 15 residues long. CDR3 amino acids: CASSTPAGGPEKLFF.